This T cell receptor (beta chain) was retrieved from a study of identical twins. Findings and caveats of the study: Clonotypes of the beta chain that were abundant in cord blood carried fewer insertions (memory repertoires showed none).

This clonotype was counted many times. Its antigen is unidentified. Germline CDR1 reads SGHKS; CDR2 reads YYEKEE (reference sequence). The CDR3 sequence is 15 residues long. Trimming took off 4 bases at V and 5 bases at J, with 17 bases between the two ends. TCRdb re-called the 5' RACE reads with MiXCR, one entry per CDR3 protein. Among roughly 770,000 distinct CDR3 sequences listed, around a sixth were seen once. These data were likewise used in another study, on T cells expressing NK-cell markers. That source reports: Beta-chain profiling covered CD3+CD56+NKG2C+, CD3+CD56+NKG2C- and CD3+CD56-NKG2C+ sorted subsets. Where several donors were concerned, these clonotypes also led the CD3+CD56-NKG2C+ fraction.

The sequence came from a woman younger than 35 in good health. The sequenced sample was PBMCs. This rearrangement joins TRBV5-5 to TRBJ2-3, with D hard to call. The CDR3, as DNA: TGTGCCAGCAGCGTTCGCCCGGTTGCGCAAGATACGCAGTATTTT. It encodes CASSVRPVAQDTQYF.